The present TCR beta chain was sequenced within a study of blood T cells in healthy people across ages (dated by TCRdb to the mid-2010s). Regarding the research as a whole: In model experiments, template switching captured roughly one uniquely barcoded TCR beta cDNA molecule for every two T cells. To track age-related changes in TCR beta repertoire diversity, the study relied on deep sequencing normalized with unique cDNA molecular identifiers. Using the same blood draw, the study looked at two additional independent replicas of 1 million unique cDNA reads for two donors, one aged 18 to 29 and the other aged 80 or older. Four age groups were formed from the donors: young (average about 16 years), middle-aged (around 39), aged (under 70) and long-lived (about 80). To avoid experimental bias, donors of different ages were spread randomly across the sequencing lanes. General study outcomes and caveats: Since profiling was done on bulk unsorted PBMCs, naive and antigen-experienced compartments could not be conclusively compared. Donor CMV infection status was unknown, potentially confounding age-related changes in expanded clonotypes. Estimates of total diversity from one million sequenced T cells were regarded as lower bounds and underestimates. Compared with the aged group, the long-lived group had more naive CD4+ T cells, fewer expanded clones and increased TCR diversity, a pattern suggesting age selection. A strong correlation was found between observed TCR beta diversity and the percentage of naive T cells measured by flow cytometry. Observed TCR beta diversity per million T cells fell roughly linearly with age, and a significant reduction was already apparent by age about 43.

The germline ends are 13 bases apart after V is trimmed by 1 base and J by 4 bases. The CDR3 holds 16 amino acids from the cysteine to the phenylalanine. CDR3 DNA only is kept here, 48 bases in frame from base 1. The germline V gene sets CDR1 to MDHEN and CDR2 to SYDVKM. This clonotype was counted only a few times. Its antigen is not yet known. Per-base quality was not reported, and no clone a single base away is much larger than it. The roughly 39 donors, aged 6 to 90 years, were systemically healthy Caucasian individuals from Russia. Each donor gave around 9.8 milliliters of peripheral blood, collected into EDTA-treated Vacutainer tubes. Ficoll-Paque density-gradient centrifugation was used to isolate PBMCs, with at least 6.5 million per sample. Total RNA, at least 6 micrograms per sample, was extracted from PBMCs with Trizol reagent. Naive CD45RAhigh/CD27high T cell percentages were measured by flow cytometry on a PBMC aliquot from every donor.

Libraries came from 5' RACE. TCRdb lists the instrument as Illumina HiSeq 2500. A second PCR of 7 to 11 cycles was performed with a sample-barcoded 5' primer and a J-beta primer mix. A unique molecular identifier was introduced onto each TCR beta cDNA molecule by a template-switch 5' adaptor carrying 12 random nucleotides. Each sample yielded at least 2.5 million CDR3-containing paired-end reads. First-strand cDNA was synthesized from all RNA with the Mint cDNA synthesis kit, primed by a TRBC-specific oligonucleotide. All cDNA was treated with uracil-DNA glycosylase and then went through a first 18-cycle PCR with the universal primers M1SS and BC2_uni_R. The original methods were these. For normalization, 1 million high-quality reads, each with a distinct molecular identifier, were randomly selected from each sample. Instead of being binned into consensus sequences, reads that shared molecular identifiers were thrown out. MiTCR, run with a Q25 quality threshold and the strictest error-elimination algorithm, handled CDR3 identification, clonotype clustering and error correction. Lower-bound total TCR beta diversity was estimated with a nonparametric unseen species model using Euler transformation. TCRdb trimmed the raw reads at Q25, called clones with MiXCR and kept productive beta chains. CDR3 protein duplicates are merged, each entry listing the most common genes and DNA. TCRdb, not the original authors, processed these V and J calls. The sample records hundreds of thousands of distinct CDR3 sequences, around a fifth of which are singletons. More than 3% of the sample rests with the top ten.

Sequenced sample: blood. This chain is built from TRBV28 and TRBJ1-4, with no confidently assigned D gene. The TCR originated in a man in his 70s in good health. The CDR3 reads CASSLYGREGNEKLFF. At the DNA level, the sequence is TGTGCCAGCAGTTTATACGGTAGAGAGGGTAATGAAAAACTGTTTTTT.